These T cell receptor beta chains were read from a single sample in a study of identical twins. TCRdb called the 5' RACE reads again in MiXCR, with one record for every CDR3 protein. The sample shows hundreds of thousands of distinct CDR3 sequences, about 8.1% of them seen only once. These records were also assigned to another study, of yellow fever vaccine responses in identical twins.

The specimen was memory (CD45RO+) T cells sorted from blood. The origin of the receptors is a woman aged 18-29 years in good health. CDR3s include the opening cysteine and the closing phenylalanine or tryptophan. A D gene is named only where the DNA matches it firmly. Clone size is shown for a subset of rows, as once, few, many or a class of expanded clone.

j_gene: TRBJ1-2; d_gene: .; abundance: many; v_gene: TRBV12-3/TRBV12-4; CDR3aa: CASSLVGRGYGYTF; CDR3nt: TGTGCCAGCAGTTTAGTGGGCAGGGGCTATGGCTACACCTTC
j_gene: TRBJ2-6; d_gene: TRBD2; abundance: .; v_gene: TRBV20-1; CDR3aa: CSARDPLGGSGANVLTF; CDR3nt: TGCAGTGCTAGAGATCCCCTGGGGGGGTCAGGGGCCAACGTCCTGACTTTC
j_gene: TRBJ2-3; d_gene: .; abundance: few; v_gene: TRBV7-6; CDR3aa: CASSFSPPSDTQYF; CDR3nt: TGTGCCAGCAGCTTTTCCCCTCCCTCAGATACGCAGTATTTT
j_gene: TRBJ1-6; d_gene: TRBD1; abundance: .; v_gene: TRBV3-1; CDR3aa: CASSQGGPGQPSSPLHF; CDR3nt: TGTGCCAGCAGCCAAGGGGGGCCGGGACAGCCGTCTTCACCCCTCCACTTT
j_gene: TRBJ2-1; d_gene: .; abundance: .; v_gene: TRBV7-9; CDR3aa: CASSYQRVTPTDEQFF; CDR3nt: TGTGCCAGCAGTTACCAGCGGGTCACCCCTACGGATGAGCAGTTCTTC
j_gene: TRBJ2-1; d_gene: TRBD2; abundance: many; v_gene: TRBV6-1; CDR3aa: CASSEEPAGGHNEQFF; CDR3nt: TGTGCCAGCAGTGAAGAACCAGCGGGAGGCCACAATGAGCAGTTCTTC
j_gene: TRBJ2-7; d_gene: .; abundance: many; v_gene: TRBV29-1; CDR3aa: CSVALGGTSYEQYF; CDR3nt: TGCAGCGTTGCCCTTGGCGGGACGTCCTACGAGCAGTACTTC
j_gene: TRBJ2-3; d_gene: .; abundance: once; v_gene: TRBV5-5; CDR3aa: CASSLGYRDGTDTQYF; CDR3nt: TGTGCCAGCAGCTTGGGCTACAGGGATGGCACAGATACGCAGTATTTT
j_gene: TRBJ2-5; d_gene: TRBD1; abundance: .; v_gene: TRBV5-1; CDR3aa: CASSIQGAETQYF; CDR3nt: TGCGCCAGCAGCATTCAGGGGGCAGAGACCCAGTACTTC
j_gene: TRBJ2-2; d_gene: .; abundance: .; v_gene: TRBV24-1; CDR3aa: CATREGHITGELFF; CDR3nt: TGTGCCACCAGGGAGGGACATATCACCGGGGAGCTGTTTTTT
j_gene: TRBJ2-1; d_gene: TRBD2; abundance: few; v_gene: TRBV20-1; CDR3aa: CSAGGGYNEQFF; CDR3nt: TGCAGTGCTGGCGGGGGATACAATGAGCAGTTCTTC
j_gene: TRBJ2-3; d_gene: TRBD2; abundance: many; v_gene: TRBV2; CDR3aa: CASRRLAVTSTDTQYF; CDR3nt: TGTGCCAGCAGACGACTAGCGGTGACTAGCACAGATACGCAGTATTTT
j_gene: TRBJ1-5; d_gene: .; abundance: many; v_gene: TRBV7-9; CDR3aa: CASRSGNQPQHF; CDR3nt: TGTGCCAGCAGATCCGGAAATCAGCCCCAGCATTTT
j_gene: TRBJ2-2; d_gene: TRBD2; abundance: many; v_gene: TRBV7-9; CDR3aa: CASSLALGGNHTGELFF; CDR3nt: TGTGCCAGCAGCTTAGCGCTGGGAGGGAACCACACCGGGGAGCTGTTTTTT
j_gene: TRBJ2-1; d_gene: .; abundance: .; v_gene: TRBV3-1; CDR3aa: CACSPRLPGASYNEQFF; CDR3nt: TGTGCCTGCAGCCCGCGGTTACCGGGGGCATCCTACAATGAGCAGTTCTTC
j_gene: TRBJ1-2; d_gene: TRBD1; abundance: many; v_gene: TRBV4-2; CDR3aa: CASSQGQGFGYTF; CDR3nt: TGTGCCAGCAGCCAAGGACAGGGGTTCGGCTACACCTTC
j_gene: TRBJ1-1; d_gene: .; abundance: .; v_gene: TRBV20-1; CDR3aa: CSAHPSDAVTEAFF; CDR3nt: TGCAGTGCGCATCCATCTGATGCGGTCACTGAAGCTTTCTTT
j_gene: TRBJ2-1; d_gene: TRBD2; abundance: once; v_gene: TRBV12-5; CDR3aa: CASGISLAPEGYNEQFF; CDR3nt: TGTGCTAGTGGGATCTCACTAGCGCCCGAGGGCTACAATGAGCAGTTCTTC
j_gene: TRBJ2-2; d_gene: .; abundance: many; v_gene: TRBV3-1; CDR3aa: CASSHREFGTGELFF; CDR3nt: TGTGCCAGCAGCCATAGAGAGTTTGGGACCGGGGAGCTGTTTTTT
j_gene: TRBJ2-3; d_gene: .; abundance: .; v_gene: TRBV6-4; CDR3aa: CASSDSRDADTQYF; CDR3nt: TGTGCCAGCAGTGACTCGCGGGACGCAGATACGCAGTATTTT
j_gene: TRBJ2-5; d_gene: TRBD1; abundance: many; v_gene: TRBV7-9; CDR3aa: CASSGQGGGETQYF; CDR3nt: TGTGCCAGCAGCGGACAGGGTGGGGGGGAGACCCAGTACTTC
j_gene: TRBJ1-2; d_gene: TRBD1; abundance: few; v_gene: TRBV5-1; CDR3aa: CASSAGQINNYGYTF; CDR3nt: TGCGCCAGCAGCGCGGGACAGATAAATAACTATGGCTACACCTTC
j_gene: TRBJ2-7; d_gene: TRBD2; abundance: .; v_gene: TRBV6-1; CDR3aa: CASSPGLAGLYEQYF; CDR3nt: TGTGCCAGCAGTCCAGGACTAGCGGGTCTCTACGAGCAGTACTTC
j_gene: TRBJ2-5; d_gene: TRBD1; abundance: few; v_gene: TRBV6-1; CDR3aa: CASSSDRGKETQYF; CDR3nt: TGTGCCAGCAGCTCCGACAGGGGCAAAGAGACCCAGTACTTC
j_gene: TRBJ2-1; d_gene: .; abundance: many; v_gene: TRBV9; CDR3aa: CASASGAYNEQFF; CDR3nt: TGTGCCAGCGCCAGCGGCGCCTACAATGAGCAGTTCTTC
j_gene: TRBJ1-4; d_gene: TRBD1; abundance: many; v_gene: TRBV3-1; CDR3aa: CASSQDNVGQGVRSNEKLFF; CDR3nt: TGTGCCAGCAGCCAAGATAATGTGGGACAGGGGGTGCGATCTAATGAAAAACTGTTTTTT
j_gene: TRBJ1-2; d_gene: .; abundance: .; v_gene: TRBV18; CDR3aa: CASSPWVGEGYTF; CDR3nt: TGTGCCAGCTCACCATGGGTCGGAGAAGGCTACACCTTC
j_gene: TRBJ2-1; d_gene: TRBD1; abundance: many; v_gene: TRBV5-1; CDR3aa: CASSLGQGNNEQFF; CDR3nt: TGCGCCAGCAGCTTGGGACAGGGTAACAATGAGCAGTTCTTC